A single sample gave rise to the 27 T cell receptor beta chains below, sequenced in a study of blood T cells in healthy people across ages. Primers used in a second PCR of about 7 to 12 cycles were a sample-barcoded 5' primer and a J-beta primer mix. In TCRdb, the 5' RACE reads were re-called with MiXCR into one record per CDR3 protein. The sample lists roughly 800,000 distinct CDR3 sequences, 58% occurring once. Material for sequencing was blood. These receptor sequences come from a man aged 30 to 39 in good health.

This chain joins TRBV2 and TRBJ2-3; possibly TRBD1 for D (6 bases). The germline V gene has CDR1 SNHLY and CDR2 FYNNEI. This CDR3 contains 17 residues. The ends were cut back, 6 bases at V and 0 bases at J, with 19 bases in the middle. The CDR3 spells CASRRRLDRVSTDTQYF. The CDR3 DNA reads TGTGCCAGCAGACGACGACTGGACAGAGTTAGCACAGATACGCAGTATTTT.

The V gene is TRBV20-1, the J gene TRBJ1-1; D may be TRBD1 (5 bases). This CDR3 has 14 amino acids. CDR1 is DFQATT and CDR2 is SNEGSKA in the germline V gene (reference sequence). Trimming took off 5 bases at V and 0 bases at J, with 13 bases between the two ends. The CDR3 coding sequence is TGCAGTGCTCCACGCTTAGGGGTGAACACTGAAGCTTTCTTT. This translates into CSAPRLGVNTEAFF.

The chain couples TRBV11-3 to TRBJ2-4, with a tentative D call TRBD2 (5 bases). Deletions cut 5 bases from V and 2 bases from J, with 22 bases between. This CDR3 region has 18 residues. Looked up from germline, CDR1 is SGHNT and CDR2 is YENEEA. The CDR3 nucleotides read TGTGCCAGCAGCCCTCGCTGGGAGCTTCCTAACTCCAAAAACATTCAGTACTTC. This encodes CASSPRWELPNSKNIQYF.

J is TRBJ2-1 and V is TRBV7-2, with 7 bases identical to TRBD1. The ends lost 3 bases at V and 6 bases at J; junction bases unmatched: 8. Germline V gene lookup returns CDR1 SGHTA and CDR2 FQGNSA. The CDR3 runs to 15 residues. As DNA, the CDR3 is TGTGCCAGCAGCTTTAGGGGACAGACTACCAATGAGCAGTTCTTC. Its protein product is CASSFRGQTTNEQFF. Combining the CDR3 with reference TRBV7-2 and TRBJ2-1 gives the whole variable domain GAGVSQSPSNKVTEKGKDVELRCDPISGHTALYWYRQSLGQGLEFLIYFQGNSAPDKSGLPSDRFSAERTGGSVSTLTIQRTQQEDSAVYLCASSFRGQTTNEQFFGPGTRLTVL.

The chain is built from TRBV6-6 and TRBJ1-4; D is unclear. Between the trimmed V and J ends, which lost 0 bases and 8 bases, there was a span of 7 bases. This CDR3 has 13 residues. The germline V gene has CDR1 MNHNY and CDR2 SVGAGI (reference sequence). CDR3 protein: CASSYSEREKLFF. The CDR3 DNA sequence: TGTGCCAGCAGTTACTCCGAGAGGGAAAAACTGTTTTTT.

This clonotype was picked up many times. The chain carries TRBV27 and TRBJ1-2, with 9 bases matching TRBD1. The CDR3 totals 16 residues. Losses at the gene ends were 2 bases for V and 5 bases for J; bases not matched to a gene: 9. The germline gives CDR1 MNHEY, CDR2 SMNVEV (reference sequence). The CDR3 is CASSLVGQGNSYGYTF. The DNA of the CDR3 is TGTGCCAGCAGTTTAGTGGGACAGGGAAATTCGTATGGCTACACCTTC.

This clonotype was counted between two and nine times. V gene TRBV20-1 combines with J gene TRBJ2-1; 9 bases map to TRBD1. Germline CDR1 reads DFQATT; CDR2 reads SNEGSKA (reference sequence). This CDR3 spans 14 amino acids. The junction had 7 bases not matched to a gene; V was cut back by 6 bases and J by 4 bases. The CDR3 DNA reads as TGCAGTGCGTCCCGGGACAGGGTATACAATGAGCAGTTCTTC. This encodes CSASRDRVYNEQFF.

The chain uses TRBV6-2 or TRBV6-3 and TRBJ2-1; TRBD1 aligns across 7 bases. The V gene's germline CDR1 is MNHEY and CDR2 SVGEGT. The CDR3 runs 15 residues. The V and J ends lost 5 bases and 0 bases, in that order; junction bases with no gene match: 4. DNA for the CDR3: TGTGCCAGCAGTCTAGGACAGGTCTCCTACAATGAGCAGTTCTTC. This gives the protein CASSLGQVSYNEQFF.

The CDR3 nucleotides are TGCAGTGCTAGGATAACGGGGGGATTGTACGAGCAGTACTTC. Amino acids: CSARITGGLYEQYF. The chain links TRBV20-1 to TRBJ2-5; TRBD2 matches at 7 bases. The J call may be incorrect, as the DNA end agrees better with TRBJ2-7. The CDR3 runs 14 residues. CDR1 and CDR2 from the germline V gene are DFQATT and SNEGSKA (reference sequence).

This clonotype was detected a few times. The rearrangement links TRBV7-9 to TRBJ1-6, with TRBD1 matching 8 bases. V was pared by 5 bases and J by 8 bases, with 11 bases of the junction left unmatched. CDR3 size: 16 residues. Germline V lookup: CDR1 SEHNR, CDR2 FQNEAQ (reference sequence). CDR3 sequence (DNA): TGTGCCAGCAGCAGGGGGGGACAGGTGTACGATTCACCCCTCCACTTT. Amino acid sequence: CASSRGGQVYDSPLHF.

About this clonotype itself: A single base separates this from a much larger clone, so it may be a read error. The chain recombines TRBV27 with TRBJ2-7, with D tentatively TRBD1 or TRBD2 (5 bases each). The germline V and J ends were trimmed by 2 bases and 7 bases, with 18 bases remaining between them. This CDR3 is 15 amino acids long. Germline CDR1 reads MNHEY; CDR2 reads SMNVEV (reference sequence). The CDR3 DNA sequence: TGTGCCAGCAGTTTAGAGCCGGGACGGTACAATGAGCAGTACTTC. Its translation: CASSLEPGRYNEQYF.

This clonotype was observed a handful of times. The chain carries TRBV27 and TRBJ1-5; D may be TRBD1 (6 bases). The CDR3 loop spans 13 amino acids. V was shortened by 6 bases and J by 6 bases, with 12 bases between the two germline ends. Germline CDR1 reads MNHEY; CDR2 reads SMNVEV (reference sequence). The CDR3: CASSHKGGQPQHF. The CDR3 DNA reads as TGTGCCAGCAGCCATAAGGGGGGTCAGCCCCAGCATTTT.

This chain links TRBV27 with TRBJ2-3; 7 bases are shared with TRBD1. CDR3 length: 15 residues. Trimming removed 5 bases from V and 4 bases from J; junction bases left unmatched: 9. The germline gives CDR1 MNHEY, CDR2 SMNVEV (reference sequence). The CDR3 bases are TGTGCCAGCAGTACGCCCCGGGACAGCTCAGATACGCAGTATTTT. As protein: CASSTPRDSSDTQYF.

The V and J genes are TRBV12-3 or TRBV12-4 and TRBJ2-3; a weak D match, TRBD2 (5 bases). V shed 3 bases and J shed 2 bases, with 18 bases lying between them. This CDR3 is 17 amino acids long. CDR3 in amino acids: CASSFRRESQFTDTQYF. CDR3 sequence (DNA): TGTGCCAGCAGTTTCCGAAGGGAGAGCCAATTCACAGATACGCAGTATTTT.

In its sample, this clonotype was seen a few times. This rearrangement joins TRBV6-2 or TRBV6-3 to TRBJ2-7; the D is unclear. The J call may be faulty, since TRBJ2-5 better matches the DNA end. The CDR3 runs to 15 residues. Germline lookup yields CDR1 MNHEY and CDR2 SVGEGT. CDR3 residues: CASSLSDWNAETQYF. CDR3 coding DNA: TGTGCCAGCAGTTTGTCTGACTGGAATGCCGAGACCCAGTACTTC.

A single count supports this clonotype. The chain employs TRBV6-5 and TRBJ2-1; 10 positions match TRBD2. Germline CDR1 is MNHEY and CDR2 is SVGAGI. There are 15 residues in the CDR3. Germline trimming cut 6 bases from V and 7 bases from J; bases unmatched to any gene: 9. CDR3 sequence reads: CASRDSSGSINEQFF. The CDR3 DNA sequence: TGTGCCAGCAGAGATTCTAGCGGGAGTATAAATGAGCAGTTCTTC.

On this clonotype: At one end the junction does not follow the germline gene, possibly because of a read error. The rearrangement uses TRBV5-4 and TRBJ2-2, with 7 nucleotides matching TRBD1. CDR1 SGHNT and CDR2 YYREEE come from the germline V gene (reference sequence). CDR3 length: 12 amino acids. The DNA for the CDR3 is TGTGCCGGCAGCCCGGACAGGCAAGAGCTGTTTTTT. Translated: CAGSPDRQELFF. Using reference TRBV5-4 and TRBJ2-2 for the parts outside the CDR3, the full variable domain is ETGVTQSPTHLIKTRGQQVTLRCSSQSGHNTVSWYQQALGQGPQFIFQYYREEENGRGNFPPRFSGLQFPNYSSELNVNALELDDSALYLCAGSPDRQELFFGEGSRLTVL.

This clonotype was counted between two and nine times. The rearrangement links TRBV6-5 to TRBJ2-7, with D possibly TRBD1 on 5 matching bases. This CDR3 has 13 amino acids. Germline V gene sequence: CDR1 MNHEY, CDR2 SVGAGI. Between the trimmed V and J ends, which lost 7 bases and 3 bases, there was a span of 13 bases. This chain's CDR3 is CASNPAQGYEQYF. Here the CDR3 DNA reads TGTGCCAGCAACCCGGCCCAGGGCTACGAGCAGTACTTC.

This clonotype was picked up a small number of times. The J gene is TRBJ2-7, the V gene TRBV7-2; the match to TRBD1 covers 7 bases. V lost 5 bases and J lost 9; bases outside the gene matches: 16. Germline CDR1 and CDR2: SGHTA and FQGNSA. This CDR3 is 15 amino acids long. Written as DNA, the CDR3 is TGTGCCAGCAGCCCAGAACAGGGGTTGCTCTTTTTGCAGTACTTC. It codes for CASSPEQGLLFLQYF.

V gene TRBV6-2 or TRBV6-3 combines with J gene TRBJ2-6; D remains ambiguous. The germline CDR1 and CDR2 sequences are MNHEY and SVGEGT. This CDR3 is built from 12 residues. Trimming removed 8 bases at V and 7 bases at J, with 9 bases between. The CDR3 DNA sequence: TGTGCCAGCTCCGCTACCGCCAACGTCCTGACTTTC. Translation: CASSATANVLTF.

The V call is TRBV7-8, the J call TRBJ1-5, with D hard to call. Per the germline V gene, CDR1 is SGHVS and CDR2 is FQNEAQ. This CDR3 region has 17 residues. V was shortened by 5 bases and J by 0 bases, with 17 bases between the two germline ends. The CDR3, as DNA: TGTGCCAGCAGCCCCTTTTTGTCCGGTTATAGCAATCAGCCCCAGCATTTT. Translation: CASSPFLSGYSNQPQHF.

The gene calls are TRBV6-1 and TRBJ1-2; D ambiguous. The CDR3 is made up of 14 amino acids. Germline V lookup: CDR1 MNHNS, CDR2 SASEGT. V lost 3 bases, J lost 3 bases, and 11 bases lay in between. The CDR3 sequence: CASSDQASYYGYTF. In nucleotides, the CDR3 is TGTGCCAGCAGTGATCAAGCGTCCTACTATGGCTACACCTTC.

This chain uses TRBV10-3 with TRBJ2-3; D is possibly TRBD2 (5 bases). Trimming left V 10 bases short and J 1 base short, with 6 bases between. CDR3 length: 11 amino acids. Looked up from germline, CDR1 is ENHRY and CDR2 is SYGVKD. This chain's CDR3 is CATGGTDTQYF. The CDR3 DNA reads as TGTGCCACCGGGGGCACAGATACGCAGTATTTT.

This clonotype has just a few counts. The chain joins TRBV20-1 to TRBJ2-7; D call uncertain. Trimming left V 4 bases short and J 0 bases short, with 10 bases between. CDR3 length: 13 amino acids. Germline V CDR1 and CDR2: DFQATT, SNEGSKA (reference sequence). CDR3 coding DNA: TGCAGTGCTATGGACGGAGACTCCTACGAGCAGTACTTC. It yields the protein CSAMDGDSYEQYF.

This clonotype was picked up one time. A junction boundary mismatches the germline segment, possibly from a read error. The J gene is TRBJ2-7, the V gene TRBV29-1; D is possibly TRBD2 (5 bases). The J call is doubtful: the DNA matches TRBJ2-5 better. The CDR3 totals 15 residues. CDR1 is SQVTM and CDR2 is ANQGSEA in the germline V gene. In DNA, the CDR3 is TGCGGCGTTGAAGACCCGGGAATGGGAAAAGAGACCCAGTACTTC. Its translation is CGVEDPGMGKETQYF.

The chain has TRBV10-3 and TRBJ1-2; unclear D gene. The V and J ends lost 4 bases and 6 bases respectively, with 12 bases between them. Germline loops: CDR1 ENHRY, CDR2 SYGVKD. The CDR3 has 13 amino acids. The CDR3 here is CAISGQPIDGYTF. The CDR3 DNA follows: TGTGCCATCAGTGGTCAGCCGATAGATGGCTACACCTTC.

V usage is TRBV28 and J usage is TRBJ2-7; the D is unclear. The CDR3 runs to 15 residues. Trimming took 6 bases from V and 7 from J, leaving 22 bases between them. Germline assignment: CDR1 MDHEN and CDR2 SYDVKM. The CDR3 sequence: CASSPHPGSAREQYF. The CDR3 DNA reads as TGTGCCAGCAGCCCTCACCCCGGCTCCGCTCGGGAGCAGTACTTC.